Below, 26 T cell receptor beta chains from the same sample are listed, as sequenced in a study of blood T cell repertoires in COVID-19 (TCRdb year 2020). Libraries were constructed by the immunoSEQ multiplex PCR assay. The source is immuneACCESS, and TCRdb retained only in-frame sequences with V and J called. Part of the clones is not carried over; for the studies checked, unresolved V genes explain less than half of this, and the remainder is unexplained. This sample comprises about 330,000 clones, more than 75% of them detected only once. The ten largest make up less than 11% of the sample. The specimen was PBMCs or T cells enriched from blood (not recorded which). These TCRs come from a woman aged 18-29 years who had recovered from COVID-19.

The rearrangement uses TRBV9 and TRBJ2-2; D call uncertain. The CDR3 has 15 residues. Per germline, CDR1 SGDLS and CDR2 YYNGEE. The V and J ends lost 4 bases and 0 bases respectively, with 10 bases between them. The CDR3 DNA is TGTGCCAGCAGCCCGGTCCGGTCGAACACCGGGGAGCTGTTTTTT. Its protein is CASSPVRSNTGELFF.

This CDR3 is CASSLEPGKAFF. The CDR3 bases are TGTGCCAGCAGCTTGGAACCGGGAAAAGCTTTCTTT. The V gene is TRBV5-6, the J gene TRBJ1-1; D not resolved. This CDR3 has 12 residues. The V gene lost 0 bases and the J gene lost 9 bases, with 9 bases spanning the gap. Germline CDR1 is SGHDT and CDR2 is YYEEEE.

The sample holds a few counts of this clone. This chain connects TRBV9 to TRBJ2-2; D perhaps matches TRBD1 (5 bases). V lost 0 bases and J lost 5, with 5 bases in between. The length of the CDR3 is 13 residues. Germline lookup yields CDR1 SGDLS and CDR2 YYNGEE. CDR3 nucleotides: TGTGCCAGCAGCGTAGGACAGACCGGGGAGCTGTTTTTT. Protein sequence: CASSVGQTGELFF.

This sequence joins TRBV28 and TRBJ2-7, with TRBD1 as a possible D gene (5 bases). The CDR3 is made up of 14 amino acids. Trimming pared 2 bases from V and 7 bases from J, leaving 15 bases between. The germline CDR1 and CDR2 sequences are MDHEN and SYDVKM. CDR3 coding DNA: TGTGCCAGCAGTTTAGAGGACCTAGGGGAAGAGCAGTACTTC. It specifies CASSLEDLGEEQYF.

The table lists this clone with a count of one. The chain has TRBV5-3 and TRBJ2-7, with 9 bases aligning to TRBD2. TRBV5-3 is classed as an ORF, of uncertain function. The CDR3 contains 15 residues. Unmatched junction bases numbered 7, after V lost 1 base and J lost 5 bases. The CDR3 DNA sequence: TGTGCCAGAAGCTTGACGGGGCGGGAGGGAAACGAGCAGTACTTC. This sequence encodes CARSLTGREGNEQYF.

J is TRBJ1-4 and V is TRBV5-1; 9 bases are shared with TRBD1. The ends lost 3 bases at V and 6 bases at J; junction bases unmatched: 9. CDR1 is SGHRS, CDR2 YFSETQ, per germline. This CDR3 comprises 16 residues. CDR3 protein: CASSYNRGLGDEKLFF. The DNA of the CDR3 is TGCGCCAGCAGCTACAACAGGGGGCTGGGGGATGAAAAACTGTTTTTT.

The chain combines TRBV2 with TRBJ2-1; D unclear. The CDR3 consists of 16 residues. Germline V gene sequence: CDR1 SNHLY, CDR2 FYNNEI. V was shortened by 5 bases and J by 2 bases, with 16 bases between the two germline ends. The CDR3 protein is CASSFMGAGTYNEQFF. CDR3 coding DNA: TGTGCCAGCAGTTTTATGGGCGCCGGCACCTACAATGAGCAGTTCTTC.

This chain joins TRBV6-5 and TRBJ1-5; no firm D call. The CDR3 has 15 residues. Per the germline V gene, CDR1 is MNHEY and CDR2 is SVGAGI. With 2 bases removed from V and 0 bases from J, the gap between germline ends came to 8 bases. CDR3 loop: CASSYGLHSNQPQHF. CDR3 in DNA: TGTGCCAGCAGTTACGGACTCCATAGCAATCAGCCCCAGCATTTT.

The rearrangement links TRBV5-1 to TRBJ1-2; D is uncertain. Germline CDR1 is SGHRS and CDR2 is YFSETQ. The CDR3 loop spans 13 amino acids. The V and J ends lost 0 bases and 6 bases respectively, with 9 bases between them. The CDR3 DNA reads TGCGCCAGCAGCTTGGATGGCAGTGATGGCTACACCTTC. Its protein is CASSLDGSDGYTF. Looking up the rest from reference TRBV5-1 and TRBJ1-2 gives the full variable domain: KAGVTQTPRYLIKTRGQQVTLSCSPISGHRSVSWYQQTPGQGLQFLFEYFSETQRNKGNFPGRFSGRQFSNSRSEMNVSTLELGDSALYLCASSLDGSDGYTFGSGTRLTVV.

The chain carries TRBV7-2 and TRBJ1-2; no firm D call. Germline V lookup: CDR1 SGHTA, CDR2 FQGNSA. The CDR3 covers 14 residues. V lost 2 bases, J lost 1 base, and 8 bases lay in between. CDR3 nucleotide sequence: TGTGCCAGCAGCTTAAACGGAGATAACTATGGCTACACCTTC. This sequence encodes CASSLNGDNYGYTF.

This clone was detected once. This chain uses TRBV7-9 with TRBJ1-1; D is possibly TRBD1 (5 bases). The CDR3 runs 15 residues. Germline V gene lookup returns CDR1 SEHNR and CDR2 FQNEAQ (reference sequence). V lost 3 bases and J lost 2, with 13 bases in between. CDR3 amino acids: CASSLETGPNTEAFF. DNA for the CDR3: TGTGCCAGCAGCTTGGAAACAGGTCCAAACACTGAAGCTTTCTTT.

This clone was seen more than once but under ten times. V gene TRBV28 combines with J gene TRBJ1-5; D is possibly TRBD1 (5 bases). The CDR3 spans 17 residues. The germline V and J ends were trimmed by 2 bases and 6 bases, with 20 bases remaining between them. Germline CDR1 and CDR2: MDHEN and SYDVKM. The DNA for the CDR3 is TGTGCCAGCAGTTTAGTCGAGACCCGGGGGTACGGTCAGCCCCAGCATTTT. Translated, it gives CASSLVETRGYGQPQHF.

V is TRBV2 and J is TRBJ1-2; D unclear. The V end was cut by 4 bases, the J end by 4 bases, with 16 bases between. Per germline, CDR1 SNHLY and CDR2 FYNNEI. The CDR3 has 15 amino acids. The CDR3: CASSAPVGALYGYTF. DNA of the CDR3: TGTGCCAGCAGTGCCCCGGTTGGAGCTCTCTATGGCTACACCTTC.

In this sample, this clone turned up a few times. This chain uses TRBV3-1 (or the pseudogene TRBV3-2) with TRBJ1-5, with D possibly being TRBD1 (5 bases). CDR1 and CDR2 from the germline V gene are LGHDT and YNNKEL (reference sequence). This CDR3 is built from 13 residues. V gave up 3 bases and J gave up 6 bases, with 9 bases separating them. The CDR3 coding sequence is TGTGCCAGCAGCCACAGGGAAGGTCAGCCCCAGCATTTT. Residues: CASSHREGQPQHF.

The chain employs TRBV6-5 and TRBJ1-1; D unclear. Germline V gene lookup returns CDR1 MNHEY and CDR2 SVGAGI. The CDR3 runs 14 residues. Between the trimmed V and J ends, which lost 1 base and 1 base, there was a span of 7 bases. The CDR3 region is CASSYFRGNTEAFF. CDR3 nucleotide sequence: TGTGCCAGCAGTTACTTTCGGGGGAACACTGAAGCTTTCTTT.

J is TRBJ2-1 and V is TRBV4-1; TRBD2 matches 11 bases. Germline V gene sequence: CDR1 MGHRA, CDR2 YSYEKL. After removal of 2 bases from V and 9 bases from J, the junction contained 24 bases not matched to a gene. This CDR3 spans 21 amino acids. The CDR3 DNA sequence: TGCGCCAGCAGCCAACATCTAAGACTAGCGGGACTATCAATGAACAGGGGTGAGCAGTTCTTC. Translating gives CASSQHLRLAGLSMNRGEQFF.

V usage is TRBV19 and J usage is TRBJ1-5; the D is unclear. Germline values: CDR1 LNHDA, CDR2 SQIVND (reference sequence). V lost 3 bases and J 0 bases, leaving 9 bases between the germline ends. This CDR3 comprises 15 residues. CDR3 DNA sequence: TGTGCCAGTAGTATGGAGAGGGTTAGCAATCAGCCCCAGCATTTT. Translated: CASSMERVSNQPQHF.

The chain links TRBV7-3 to TRBJ2-2, with D possibly matching TRBD1 (5 bases). The CDR3 is 15 amino acids. Germline V gene lookup returns CDR1 SGHTA and CDR2 FQGTGA. V was pared by 2 bases and J by 1 base, with 8 bases between. CDR3 region: CASSLQGLNTGELFF. For the CDR3, the DNA is TGTGCCAGCAGCTTACAGGGATTGAACACCGGGGAGCTGTTTTTT.

The chain carries TRBV5-1 and TRBJ2-3, with a tentative D call TRBD2 (5 bases). Germline CDR1 SGHRS, CDR2 YFSETQ. This CDR3 has 16 amino acids. With 4 bases removed from V and 0 bases from J, the gap between germline ends came to 15 bases. In DNA form, the CDR3 reads TGCGCCAGCAGCCCGGCGGGTAGGGCTAGCACAGATACGCAGTATTTT. It translates to CASSPAGRASTDTQYF. The variable domain in full, with the rest retrieved from reference TRBV5-1 and TRBJ2-3, is KAGVTQTPRYLIKTRGQQVTLSCSPISGHRSVSWYQQTPGQGLQFLFEYFSETQRNKGNFPGRFSGRQFSNSRSEMNVSTLELGDSALYLCASSPAGRASTDTQYFGPGTRLTVL.

V gene TRBV24-1 combines with J gene TRBJ1-2; D possibly corresponds to TRBD1 (5 bases). The CDR3 loop spans 16 amino acids. Trimming left V 2 bases short and J 0 bases short, with 12 bases between. The germline V gene encodes CDR1 KGHDR and CDR2 SFDVKD. CDR3 amino acids: CATSDSAAGSNYGYTF. CDR3 DNA sequence: TGTGCCACCAGTGATTCCGCGGCAGGGTCTAACTATGGCTACACCTTC.

The chain has TRBV15 and TRBJ2-1; D is uncertain. V lost 6 bases to trimming and J lost 5 bases, with 11 bases between them. This CDR3 spans 13 amino acids. The V gene's germline CDR1 is LNHNV and CDR2 YYDKDF (reference sequence). In DNA, the CDR3 is TGTGCCACCAGACTTGACTTGAACAATGAGCAGTTCTTC. This codes for CATRLDLNNEQFF.

V gene TRBV18 combines with J gene TRBJ1-6, with D unclear. The CDR3 has 13 amino acids. The germline CDR1 and CDR2 sequences are KGHSH and LQKENI. V lost 2 bases, J lost 7 bases, and 6 bases lay in between. This CDR3 is CASSPVENSPLHF. CDR3 bases: TGTGCCAGCTCACCAGTGGAGAATTCACCCCTCCACTTT.

This clone was counted only a few times. V usage is TRBV4-1 and J usage is TRBJ1-3; 9 bases fit TRBD1. Germline CDR1 is MGHRA and CDR2 is YSYEKL. The CDR3 consists of 20 residues. The J segment lost 0 bases and the V segment lost 1 base, leaving 13 bases of the junction unmatched. The CDR3 reads CASSQVFHRDRAFSGNTIYF. As DNA, the CDR3 is TGCGCCAGCAGCCAAGTTTTTCACCGGGACAGGGCTTTCTCTGGAAACACCATATATTTT.

The gene calls are TRBV2 and TRBJ2-1; TRBD2 matches 9 bases. V dropped 6 bases and J dropped 4; count of bases not matched to a gene: 4. This CDR3 region has 14 residues. The germline V gene encodes CDR1 SNHLY and CDR2 FYNNEI. CDR3 coding DNA: TGTGCCAGCAGGCCGACTAGCGGATACAATGAGCAGTTCTTC. Amino acids: CASRPTSGYNEQFF.

This chain connects TRBV2 to TRBJ1-1; D gene ambiguous. The V gene lost 6 bases and the J gene lost 8 bases, with 13 bases spanning the gap. This CDR3 is built from 12 residues. Germline V gene lookup returns CDR1 SNHLY and CDR2 FYNNEI. The CDR3 DNA sequence: TGTGCCAGCAGGAAAGCGGTTGGGGAAGCTTTCTTT. This codes for CASRKAVGEAFF.

This chain uses TRBV10-3 with TRBJ1-5, with 8 bases identical to TRBD1. This CDR3 has 14 residues. V shed 3 bases and J 11 bases; nucleotides not matched to a gene: 9. Germline V gives CDR1 ENHRY, CDR2 SYGVKD. The CDR3: CAISDGTGASAQHF. CDR3 in DNA: TGTGCCATCAGTGACGGGACAGGAGCCTCGGCCCAGCATTTT.